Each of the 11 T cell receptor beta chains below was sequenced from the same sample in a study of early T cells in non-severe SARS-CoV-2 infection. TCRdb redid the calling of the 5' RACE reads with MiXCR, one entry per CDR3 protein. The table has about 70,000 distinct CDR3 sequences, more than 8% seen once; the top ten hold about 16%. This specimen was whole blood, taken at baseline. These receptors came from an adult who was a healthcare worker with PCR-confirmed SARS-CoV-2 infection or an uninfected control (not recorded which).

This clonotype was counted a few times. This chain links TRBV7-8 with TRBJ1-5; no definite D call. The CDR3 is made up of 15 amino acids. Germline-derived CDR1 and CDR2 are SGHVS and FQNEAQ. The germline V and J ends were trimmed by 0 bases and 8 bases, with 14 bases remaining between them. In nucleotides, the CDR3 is TGTGCCAGCAGCTTAGCGGACGGCGATTGGGAGCCCCAGCATTTT. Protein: CASSLADGDWEPQHF.

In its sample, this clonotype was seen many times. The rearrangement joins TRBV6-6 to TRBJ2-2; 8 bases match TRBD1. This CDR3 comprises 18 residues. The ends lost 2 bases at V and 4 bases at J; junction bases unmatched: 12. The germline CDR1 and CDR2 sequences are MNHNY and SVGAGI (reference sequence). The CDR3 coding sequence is TGTGCCAGCAGTTACCCCTTGCTACAGGGGGTCTCCACCGGGGAGCTGTTTTTT. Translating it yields CASSYPLLQGVSTGELFF.

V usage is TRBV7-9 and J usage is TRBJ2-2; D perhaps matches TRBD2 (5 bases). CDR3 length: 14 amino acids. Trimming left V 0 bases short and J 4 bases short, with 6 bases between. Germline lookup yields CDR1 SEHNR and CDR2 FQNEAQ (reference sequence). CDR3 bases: TGTGCCAGCAGCTTAGCGGGAGCCACCGGGGAGCTGTTTTTT. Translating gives CASSLAGATGELFF. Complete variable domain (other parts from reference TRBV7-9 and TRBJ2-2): DTGVSQNPRHKITKRGQNVTFRCDPISEHNRLYWYRQTLGQGPEFLTYFQNEAQLEKSRLLSDRFSAERPKGSFSTLEIQRTEQGDSAMYLCASSLAGATGELFFGEGSRLTVL.

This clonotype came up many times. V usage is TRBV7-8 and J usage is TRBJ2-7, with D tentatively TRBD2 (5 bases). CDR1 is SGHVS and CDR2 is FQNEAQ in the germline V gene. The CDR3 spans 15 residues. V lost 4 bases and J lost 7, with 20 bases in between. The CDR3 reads CASSSATGSPGEQYF. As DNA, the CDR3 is TGTGCCAGCAGCTCAGCGACGGGATCCCCGGGGGAGCAGTACTTC.

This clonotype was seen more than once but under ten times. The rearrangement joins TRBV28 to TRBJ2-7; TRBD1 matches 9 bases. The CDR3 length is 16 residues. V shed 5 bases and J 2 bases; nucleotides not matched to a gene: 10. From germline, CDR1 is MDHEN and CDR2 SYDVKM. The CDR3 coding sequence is TGTGCCAGCAGTCCCCCAGGGACAGGGAACCCCTACGAGCAGTACTTC. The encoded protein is CASSPPGTGNPYEQYF.

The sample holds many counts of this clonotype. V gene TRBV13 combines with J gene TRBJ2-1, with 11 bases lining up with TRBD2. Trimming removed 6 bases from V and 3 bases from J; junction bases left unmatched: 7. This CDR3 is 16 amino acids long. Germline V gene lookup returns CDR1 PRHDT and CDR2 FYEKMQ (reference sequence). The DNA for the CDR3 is TGTGCCAGCAGATCGAGCGGGACTAGCGGCTACAATGAGCAGTTCTTC. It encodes CASRSSGTSGYNEQFF.

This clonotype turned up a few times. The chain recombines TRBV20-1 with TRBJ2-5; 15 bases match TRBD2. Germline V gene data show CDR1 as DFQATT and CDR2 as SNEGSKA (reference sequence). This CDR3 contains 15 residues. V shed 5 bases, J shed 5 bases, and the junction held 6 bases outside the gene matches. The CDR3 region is CSARGLAGGWETQYF. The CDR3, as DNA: TGCAGTGCTCGTGGACTAGCGGGAGGGTGGGAGACCCAGTACTTC.

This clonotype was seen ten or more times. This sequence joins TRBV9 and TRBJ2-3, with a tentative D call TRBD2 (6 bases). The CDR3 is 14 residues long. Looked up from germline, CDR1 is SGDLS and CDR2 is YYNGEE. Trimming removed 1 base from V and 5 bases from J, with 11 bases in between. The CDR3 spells CASSVMTSGDTQYF. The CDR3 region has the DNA TGTGCCAGCAGCGTAATGACTAGTGGAGATACGCAGTATTTT. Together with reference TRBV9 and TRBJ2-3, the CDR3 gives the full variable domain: DSGVTQTPKHLITATGQRVTLRCSPRSGDLSVYWYQQSLDQGLQFLIQYYNGEERAKGNILERFSAQQFPDLHSELNLSSLELGDSALYFCASSVMTSGDTQYFGPGTRLTVL.

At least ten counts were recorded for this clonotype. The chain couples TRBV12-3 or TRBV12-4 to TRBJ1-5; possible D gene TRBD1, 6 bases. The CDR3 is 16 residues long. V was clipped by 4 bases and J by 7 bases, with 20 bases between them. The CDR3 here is CASSSPGARESQPQHF. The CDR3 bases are TGTGCCAGCAGTTCTCCAGGGGCTAGGGAAAGCCAGCCCCAGCATTTT.

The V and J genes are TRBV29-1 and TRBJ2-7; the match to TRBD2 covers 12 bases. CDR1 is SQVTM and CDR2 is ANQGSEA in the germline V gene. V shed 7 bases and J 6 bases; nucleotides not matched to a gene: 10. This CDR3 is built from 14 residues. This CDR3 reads CSASLTSGRSEQYF. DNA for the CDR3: TGCAGCGCATCCTTGACTAGCGGGAGAAGCGAGCAGTACTTC.

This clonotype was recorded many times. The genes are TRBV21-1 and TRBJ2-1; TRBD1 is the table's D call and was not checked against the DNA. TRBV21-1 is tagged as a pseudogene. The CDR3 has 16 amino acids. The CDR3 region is CASSKVGSATDNEQFF. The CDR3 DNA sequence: TGTGCCAGCAGCAAAGTTGGTAGCGCCACGGACAATGAGCAGTTCTTC.